The entry below describes one TCR beta chain. Under the authors' procedure: Amplification from reference gene primers served as the basis for estimated nucleated cell counts. The table came from immunoSEQ multiplex PCR; TCRdb's copy has only in-frame clones and leaves some out. D and trimming come from the DNA, and the V and J calls and clone size come from that table. This repertoire shows tens of thousands of clones, 80% to 95% found once; its top ten account for under 2.5%. V was pared by 8 bases and J by 3 bases, with 17 bases between. The germline gives CDR1 LNHDA, CDR2 SQIVND (reference sequence). The CDR3 has 14 residues. The data are from a study of blood T cell repertoires in COVID-19. Background on the study: The United States, Italy and Spain were the sources of the acute and convalescent COVID-19 samples. The analysed material was cDNA or gDNA that came from T cells, B-cell-depleted T cells, or PBMCs.

The sequencing sample was made of peripheral blood. The rearrangement uses TRBV19 and TRBJ2-7; D perhaps matches TRBD1 (5 bases). The TCR comes from a human donor with active COVID-19. The donor label of this sample is uncertain. In nucleotides, the CDR3 is TGTGCCAGTGCCGACAGACATTACGGCTACGAGCAGTACTTC. It yields the protein CASADRHYGYEQYF.